Listed here are 23 T cell receptor beta chains from one sample, sequenced in a study of radiation and T cells in renal cell carcinoma. The protocol was immunoSEQ multiplex PCR, while the TCRdb copy is restricted to in-frame clones and leaves out a portion. The sample includes 150,000 to 200,000 clones, 88% seen only once; the top ten take around 11%. Time point reported: blood 4 weeks post-SBRT, at nephrectomy. Specified treatment: 15 Gy SBRT to primary tumor, nephrectomy 4 weeks later. The sample in question was blood, obtained from a patient whose treatment included radiotherapy and nephrectomy. Receptor source: a woman aged 45-65 years with renal cell carcinoma.

This chain joins TRBV7-2 and TRBJ1-2, with D hard to call. CDR3 length equals 12 residues. Deletions cut 2 bases from V and 3 bases from J, with 4 bases between. Germline assignment: CDR1 SGHTA and CDR2 FQGNSA. The CDR3 DNA reads TGTGCCAGCAGCTTACTCTACTATGGCTACACCTTC. Its translation: CASSLLYYGYTF.

This clone occurred once. The gene calls are TRBV15 and TRBJ1-3, with TRBD1 as a possible D gene (6 bases). The length of the CDR3 is 17 residues. The germline V gene has CDR1 LNHNV and CDR2 YYDKDF (reference sequence). With 0 bases removed from V and 2 bases from J, the gap between germline ends came to 14 bases. As DNA, the CDR3 is TGTGCCACCAGCAGAGATCTGAGGACAGATGCTGGAAACACCATATATTTT. This sequence encodes CATSRDLRTDAGNTIYF.

This rearrangement joins TRBV19 to TRBJ2-1, with 10 bases aligning to TRBD1. V was pared by 2 bases and J by 7 bases, with 5 bases of the junction left unmatched. The CDR3 length is 15 residues. Germline V gene lookup returns CDR1 LNHDA and CDR2 SQIVND (reference sequence). The CDR3 nucleotides are TGTGCCAGTAGTATAACGAGACAGGGGGCGAATGAGCAGTTCTTC. Amino acids: CASSITRQGANEQFF.

The chain uses TRBV30 and TRBJ1-2; D gene ambiguous. The CDR3 extends over 14 amino acids. The V and J ends lost 4 bases and 4 bases respectively, with 16 bases between them. The germline V gene encodes CDR1 GTSNPN and CDR2 SVGIG (reference sequence). The CDR3 nucleotides are TGTGCCTGGACGGACGCCCGGTGGCCCTATGGCTACACCTTC. This codes for CAWTDARWPYGYTF.

V gene TRBV2 combines with J gene TRBJ1-5, with a possible D match to TRBD1 (5 bases). The germline V and J ends were trimmed by 6 bases and 5 bases, with 14 bases remaining between them. Looked up from germline, CDR1 is SNHLY and CDR2 is FYNNEI. This CDR3 is 14 amino acids long. The CDR3 nucleotides are TGTGCCAGCAGCAAGGAGGGCAGGGATCAGCCCCAGCATTTT. Translated, it gives CASSKEGRDQPQHF.

This clone was seen only once. The rearrangement joins TRBV5-1 to TRBJ1-1; D is perhaps TRBD1 (6 bases). The CDR3 is made up of 15 amino acids. Trimming stripped 2 bases from V and 3 bases from J, with 14 bases between. The germline V gene encodes CDR1 SGHRS and CDR2 YFSETQ. CDR3 coding DNA: TGCGCCAGCAGCTTTGTGGGCAGGGGCCACACTGAAGCTTTCTTT. It is translated as CASSFVGRGHTEAFF.

J is TRBJ2-5 and V is TRBV19, with D perhaps given as TRBD1 or TRBD2 (5 bases each). The CDR3 is 14 amino acids. The V gene lost 3 bases and the J gene lost 2 bases, with 10 bases spanning the gap. CDR1 is LNHDA and CDR2 is SQIVND in the germline V gene (reference sequence). CDR3 sequence: CASSIGGGQETQYF. The DNA of the CDR3 is TGTGCCAGTAGTATTGGTGGGGGTCAAGAGACCCAGTACTTC.

This chain links TRBV7-2 with TRBJ1-2; D is perhaps TRBD1 (5 bases). V dropped 2 bases and J dropped 6 bases, with 13 bases sitting between them. The CDR3 is made up of 14 amino acids. Germline-derived CDR1 and CDR2 are SGHTA and FQGNSA. The CDR3 reads CASSLPRGVNGYTF. The CDR3 nucleotides read TGTGCCAGCAGCTTACCTCGGGGGGTAAATGGCTACACCTTC.

This clone was observed a few times. The chain joins TRBV19 to TRBJ1-6; 9 nucleotides align to TRBD1. Germline-derived CDR1 and CDR2 are LNHDA and SQIVND (reference sequence). The CDR3 has 14 residues. The trim removed 4 bases at V and 9 bases at J, leaving 4 bases unmatched. The CDR3 DNA sequence: TGTGCCAGTAGTAATACAGGGGGCACTTCACCCCTCCACTTT. Its translation: CASSNTGGTSPLHF. Filled out from reference TRBV19 and TRBJ1-6, the complete variable domain reads DGGITQSPKYLFRKEGQNVTLSCEQNLNHDAMYWYRQDPGQGLRLIYYSQIVNDFQKGDIAEGYSVSREKKESFPLTVTSAQKNPTAFYLCASSNTGGTSPLHFGNGTRLTVT.

The rearrangement uses TRBV2 and TRBJ1-1; perhaps TRBD1 as D (5 bases). The germline gives CDR1 SNHLY, CDR2 FYNNEI. V lost 7 bases to trimming and J lost 1 base, with 19 bases between them. There are 16 residues in the CDR3. This CDR3 reads CASKQGARQRNTEAFF. CDR3 bases: TGTGCCAGCAAACAAGGGGCCAGACAGAGGAACACTGAAGCTTTCTTT.

This chain uses TRBV14 with TRBJ1-2; the match to TRBD1 covers 10 bases. The ends lost 4 bases at V and 0 bases at J; junction bases unmatched: 11. The CDR3 extends over 18 amino acids. CDR1 and CDR2 (germline): SGHDN, FVKESK. CDR3 bases: TGTGCCAGCAGCCCGGGAATGGGACAGGGGCCATCTAACTATGGCTACACCTTC. It encodes CASSPGMGQGPSNYGYTF.

V usage is TRBV6-5 and J usage is TRBJ2-2, with TRBD2 identical over 7 bases. Looked up from germline, CDR1 is MNHEY and CDR2 is SVGAGI. The CDR3 contains 15 residues. The junction had 7 bases not matched to a gene; V was cut back by 5 bases and J by 4 bases. CDR3: CASSQQTSATGELFF. The CDR3 coding sequence is TGTGCCAGCAGTCAACAAACTAGCGCCACCGGGGAGCTGTTTTTT.

There are a few counts of this clone. The J gene is TRBJ2-7, the V gene TRBV7-2; 15 positions match TRBD2. This CDR3 region has 16 residues. J lost 4 bases, V lost 5 bases, and 6 bases had no gene match. Per germline, CDR1 SGHTA and CDR2 FQGNSA. CDR3 DNA: TGTGCCAGCAGCCCTAGGACTAGCGGGGGGGAGTACGAGCAGTACTTC. Translating it yields CASSPRTSGGEYEQYF.

This rearrangement joins TRBV15 to TRBJ1-2; tentative D call: TRBD1 (5 bases). The CDR3 is 15 amino acids. Germline V gene data show CDR1 as LNHNV and CDR2 as YYDKDF (reference sequence). Trimming removed 0 bases at V and 4 bases at J, with 12 bases between. CDR3 residues: CATSRDSQGGYGYTF. DNA for the CDR3: TGTGCCACCAGCAGAGATTCCCAGGGAGGCTATGGCTACACCTTC.

This chain joins TRBV2 and TRBJ2-5; D not certain. Trimming took 3 bases from V and 2 from J, leaving 7 bases between them. The germline CDR1 and CDR2 sequences are SNHLY and FYNNEI. The CDR3 has 13 residues. The CDR3 is CASSEMVQETQYF. The CDR3 nucleotides read TGTGCCAGCAGTGAGATGGTACAAGAGACCCAGTACTTC.

V usage is TRBV9 and J usage is TRBJ2-3, with TRBD2 matching over 8 bases. Unmatched junction bases numbered 8, after V lost 0 bases and J lost 8 bases. The CDR3 covers 15 residues. In germline, CDR1 is SGDLS, CDR2 YYNGEE. In nucleotides, the CDR3 is TGTGCCAGCAGCGTAGAGGAGCGGGGGAGGAGTACGCAGTATTTT. It specifies CASSVEERGRSTQYF.

The chain employs TRBV5-4 and TRBJ2-7; D is unresolved. The CDR3 is 16 residues long. The germline V and J ends were trimmed by 4 bases and 0 bases, with 17 bases remaining between them. The germline gives CDR1 SGHNT, CDR2 YYREEE (reference sequence). The CDR3 reads CASSRNPGMSSYEQYF. As DNA, the CDR3 is TGTGCCAGCAGCCGAAACCCGGGTATGAGCTCCTACGAGCAGTACTTC.

V and J are TRBV5-1 and TRBJ2-7; TRBD2 might be the D (6 bases). The ends were cut back, 0 bases at V and 4 bases at J, with 11 bases in the middle. CDR3 length equals 14 residues. Germline V gene lookup returns CDR1 SGHRS and CDR2 YFSETQ. The DNA for the CDR3 is TGCGCCAGCAGCTTGGTAGGAGGGAATTACGAGCAGTACTTC. Translation gives CASSLVGGNYEQYF.

This clone appeared a few times. The gene calls are TRBV29-1 and TRBJ1-1, with D perhaps TRBD1 (5 bases). With 5 bases removed from V and 10 bases from J, the gap between germline ends came to 14 bases. CDR1 and CDR2 (germline): SQVTM, ANQGSEA. This CDR3 spans 11 amino acids. The CDR3 bases are TGCAGCGTTTCTCGGGGCCCGGTAGCTTTCTTT. Its translation is CSVSRGPVAFF.

This chain connects TRBV7-3 to TRBJ2-7, with TRBD1 matching 8 bases. Germline V gene lookup returns CDR1 SGHTA and CDR2 FQGTGA. The CDR3 has 13 amino acids. V lost 5 bases, J lost 7 bases, and 7 bases stayed unmatched. The CDR3 DNA follows: TGTGCCAGCAGCCGAGGACAGGGCGAGGAGCAGTACTTC. Translation: CASSRGQGEEQYF.

This clone occurred once. The rearrangement uses TRBV11-2 and TRBJ1-4; 8 bases match TRBD1. Trimming removed 4 bases from V and 4 bases from J; junction bases left unmatched: 5. CDR1 is SGHAT and CDR2 is FQNNGV in the germline V gene. This CDR3 region has 15 residues. As DNA, the CDR3 is TGTGCCAGCAGCTCAGGGACAGGACTTAATGAAAAACTGTTTTTT. Amino acid sequence: CASSSGTGLNEKLFF.

The chain carries TRBV2 and TRBJ2-3; 8 bases are a match to TRBD2. The V gene end was trimmed by 4 bases and the J gene end by 3 bases; junction bases not matched to a gene: 6. CDR1 and CDR2 (germline): SNHLY, FYNNEI. This CDR3 spans 15 amino acids. The DNA for the CDR3 is TGTGCCAGCAGTGTAAGGACTAGCCGGACAGATACGCAGTATTTT. It encodes CASSVRTSRTDTQYF.

The gene calls are TRBV5-1 and TRBJ1-2; D gene ambiguous. V was shortened by 2 bases and J by 4 bases, with 9 bases between the two germline ends. The CDR3 sequence is 13 residues long. Germline V CDR1 and CDR2: SGHRS, YFSETQ. The CDR3 loop reads CASSFTESYGYTF. The CDR3 nucleotides read TGCGCCAGCAGCTTTACAGAATCCTATGGCTACACCTTC.